This entry concerns a single T cell receptor beta chain. The antigen it binds to is not known. This sample is part of a study of cytomegalovirus exposure and HLA in healthy donors (dated by TCRdb to about 2017). Looking at the study overall: In an earlier analysis of 587 of the donors, about 270 Gb of sequence data and 117 million unique TCR beta sequences from about 190 million T cells were reported. The study combined high-throughput TCR immunosequencing, statistical association of individual TCRs with disease status, and machine learning to predict cytomegalovirus infection status. Genome-wide SNP genotypes for about 65% of the roughly 670 donors were used in a later genetic analysis, which treated that subset as a discovery cohort. The study aimed to test whether cataloging public T cell receptors could reveal signatures of past pathogen exposure. The study used immunosequencing to profile the T cell repertoires of 666 subjects and linked those repertoires to cytomegalovirus serostatus. In addition to the first cohort of 650 to 800 subjects, a separate validation cohort of 130 or so different subjects was used. HLA typing covered class I and class II loci at four-digit resolution. An earlier analysis of approximately 640 of the donors applied high-throughput TCR beta sequencing to assess whether each TCR beta V gene segment acted as functional or pseudogenic. Rather than drawing on any new phenotypic data, the later analysis identified candidate immune exposures from TCR beta sequences and the way those sequences occurred across donors. In a later analysis, previously published TCR beta repertoires from about 640 donors were re-analyzed and high-resolution HLA genotyping was added so that TCR occurrence patterns could be studied. Among under 450 genotyped donors of the cohort, an average of 235,054 unique TCR beta nucleotide sequences were sequenced per donor, roughly 18% of them non-productive. Roughly five DR-DQ haplotypes were handled as single units for association and clustering because linkage in the cohort was strong. An early release covering 550 to 700 HLA-typed donors comprised about 300 gigabases of sequencing data and 65 million to 100 million unique TCR sequences. Every discovery cohort repertoire had been produced on one sequencing platform. The number of donors typed differed by locus, with roughly 629-640 for A, B, C, DRB1 and DQB1, 522 for DQA1, 606 for DPA1, and some 440 for DPB1. Among the roughly 400 genotyped donors, approximately 76% belonged to the genetic ancestry cluster associated with self-reported Caucasian donors. Alongside the repertoire data, information on donor age, sex, ethnicity and CMV serostatus was compiled. What the work shows at the level of the full study, not this receptor alone: The study listed around 160 TCR beta chains as associated with cytomegalovirus. Most TCR sequences were observed very rarely across donors, whereas some public TCRs were present in many individuals. In a later analysis, some 18,000 TCR beta sequences were associated with specific HLA alleles at a false discovery rate of 0.05. CMV serostatus was the only immune exposure information available for the cohort. A later genetic analysis reported fewer N-insertions in productive TCRs among donors in an Asian-associated ancestry cluster than the approximately 700-donor mean. V-gene and J-gene trimming of TCR beta chains was associated with a missense DCLRE1C variant in a later genetic analysis, and the association was replicated in an independent cohort. A cluster of highly shared sequence variants was judged likely to represent a technical artifact of the sequencing pipeline. The earlier analysis of 450 to 700 of the donors excluded over 15 rarely observed V segments, including chromosome 9 orphons, because counts were too low. Because HLA typing was missing for some donors at each locus, association tests included only the typed subset. Some IMGT-functional V segments, including TRBV6-2 and TRBV6-3, could not be distinguished by the 87-base-pair reads and were therefore excluded. Several of the top co-occurrence clusters appeared to be linked to parvovirus B19, influenza, CMV and Epstein-Barr virus, according to a later analysis. A few of the identified cytomegalovirus-associated TCR beta chains were confirmed in vitro to be specific for cytomegalovirus antigens. Presence/absence analyses assumed roughly uniform sequencing depth across donors, an assumption that may not hold. In an earlier analysis of more than 450 of the donors, most TCR beta V segments were observed in productive rearrangements about 90% or about 30% of the time, broadly matching IMGT annotations. A further reported finding was that TCR beta sequences accurately predicted the HLA-A and HLA-B alleles for most subjects in the first cohort. When HLA alleles, especially DR and DQ, strongly co-occurred, TCR associations were difficult to assign to individual alleles. Linkage disequilibrium might explain the correlated functional status among segregating V segments, but an unknown experimental factor could not be excluded. The classifier was reported to diagnose cytomegalovirus status with high specificity and sensitivity in both the original and validation cohorts. According to the authors, the approach could potentially be generalized to other disease states and immunological phenotypes. This cohort had only TCR beta chains sequenced, and the lack of alpha or paired-chain data limited which features could be detected. Most CMV-associated TCR beta chains appeared to be HLA-restricted in a later analysis, and the HLA associations seemed to be driven largely by CMV exposure. In a later analysis, HLA-associated TCR beta chains were found to be more clonally expanded and to have lower generation probabilities than equally common non-associated chains. In a later analysis, TCR association rates were found to vary across HLA loci, with the most associated TCRs seen for DRB1 alleles and the fewest for HLA-C alleles.

Preparation of the library involved the immunoSEQ multiplex PCR assay. For the multiplex PCR, a mixture combining 60 forward primers for TCR Vbeta segments and 13 reverse primers for TCR Jbeta segments was used. Amplification of the CDR3 region of rearranged TCR beta genes was performed with a multiplex PCR assay on genomic DNA. The Illumina HiSeq System was used to sequence the amplified TCR beta libraries as 87-base-pair reads. In the original analysis: In a later analysis, around 80 million unique TCR beta chains were counted across the approximately 620 repertoires, and roughly 11 million of these chains were shared by at least two donors. Raw reads were error-corrected and collapsed into unique sequences by a nearest-neighbor algorithm in which closely related sequences were merged to remove PCR and sequencing errors. V, D and J gene segments were assigned by aligning CDR3 sequences to IMGT reference sequences. Each retained sequence needed at least a six-nucleotide match to both a V gene segment and a J gene segment. A rearrangement counted as productive if the CDR3 had no stop codons and remained in frame with V and J, and every other rearrangement counted as non-productive. CDR3 was defined according to IMGT convention as the region running from the second conserved V-encoded cysteine to the conserved J-encoded phenylalanine. The earlier analysis of 587 of the donors excluded sequences that lacked an unambiguous match to a single V gene segment. An earlier analysis of 587 of the donors called V segments functional above 56.7% productive rearrangements and segregating when the between-donor standard deviation exceeded 5%. A statistical classification framework was built for diagnosing cytomegalovirus status from the catalog of TCR beta chain sequences. V and J gene assignment, in a later analysis, came from comparing TCR nucleotide sequences with IMGT/GENE-DB human TR gene sequences. The TCRdist pipeline was used in a later analysis to assign CDR3 sequences and most-parsimonious VDJ recombination scenarios. In a later analysis, every TCR beta chain was defined by the combination of its CDR3 amino acid sequence and its V-gene family, and reads without a unique V-gene family were dropped. In a later analysis, fewer than 650 highly shared, low-generation-probability nucleotide sequences were removed to address suspected cross-contamination and a sequencing artifact. In a later analysis, a clonal expansion index was calculated for each public chain from normalized within-repertoire ranks of inferred template counts. In a later analysis, generation probabilities were computed using a VDJ recombination model fitted to out-of-frame rearrangements, and the results were checked against IGoR. In a later analysis, TCR-TCR, TCR-HLA and TCR-CMV co-occurrence was scored with hypergeometric tests, and a repertoire-size bias correction was applied to TCR pairs. False discovery rates were estimated in a later analysis by permuting HLA or CMV assignments 20 times. A later analysis grouped co-occurring TCRs with DBSCAN, adding TCRdist sequence similarity when clustering within HLA-allele-positive subsets. Repertoires with fewer than 30,000 or more than 120,000 public chains, plus five repertoires with anomalous nucleotide sharing, were excluded from co-occurrence clustering. TCRdb carries this immuneACCESS record with in-frame sequences only. Its versions omit some clonotypes, under half of them owing to an unresolved V gene in the studies checked, with the rest unexplained. The DNA was the basis for D and trimming; V, J and clone size are from that table. The sample table includes under 200,000 clones. The ten largest clonotypes hold approximately 2.3% of the sample.

From the cysteine up to the phenylalanine, the CDR3 has a length of 12 residues. CDR3 DNA only is kept here, 36 bases in frame from base 1. CDR1 is given as SGHRS and CDR2 as YFSETQ, both from the germline V gene. Trimming at the junction amounts to 0 bases on V and 6 bases on J, and the germline ends lie 3 bases apart. In total, fewer than 750 healthy bone marrow donors made up the cohort. Cohort members were all nominally healthy when sampled, although unrecorded immune exposures were likely present. The donor tested CMV seronegative, placing the donor among the 350 to 400 seronegative members of the cohort. Every donor gave a peripheral blood sample, and the peripheral blood mononuclear cells from that sample were used for TCR beta sequencing. The Qiagen DNeasy Blood Extraction Kit was used to extract genomic DNA from the blood cell samples.

The chain joins TRBV5-1 to TRBJ2-2, with the D gene uncertain. The sample was PBMCs. The sequence derives from a man aged 25-40 years in good health and CMV-seronegative. The bases read TGCGCCAGCAGCTTGGTCGCCGGGGAGCTGTTTTTT. Its protein is CASSLVAGELFF.